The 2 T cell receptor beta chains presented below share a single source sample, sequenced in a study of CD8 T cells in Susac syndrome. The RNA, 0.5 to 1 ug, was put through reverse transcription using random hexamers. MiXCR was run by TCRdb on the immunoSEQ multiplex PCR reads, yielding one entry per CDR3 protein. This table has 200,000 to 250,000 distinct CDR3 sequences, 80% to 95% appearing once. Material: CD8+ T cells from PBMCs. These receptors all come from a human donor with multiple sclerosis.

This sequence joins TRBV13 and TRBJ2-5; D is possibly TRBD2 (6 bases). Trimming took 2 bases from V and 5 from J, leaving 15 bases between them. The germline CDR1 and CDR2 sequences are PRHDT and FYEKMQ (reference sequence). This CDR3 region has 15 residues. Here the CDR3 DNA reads TGTGCCAGCAGCTTAAGGAGACTAGGTTTGGAGACCCAGTACTTC. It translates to CASSLRRLGLETQYF.

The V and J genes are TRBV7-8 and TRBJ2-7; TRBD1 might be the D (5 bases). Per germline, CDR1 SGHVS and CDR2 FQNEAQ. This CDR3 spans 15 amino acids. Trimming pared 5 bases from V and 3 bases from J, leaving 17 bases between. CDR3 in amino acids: CASSTPRELLYEQYF. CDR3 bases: TGTGCCAGCAGCACCCCCAGGGAACTACTCTACGAGCAGTACTTC.